This T cell receptor (beta chain) was sequenced in a study of T cell responses to AZD1222 COVID-19 vaccine. Regarding the study as a whole: White British people made up most donors, females outnumbered males, and clonal diversity was possibly underestimated. The study found vaccine-associated CD4 TCRs spanning spike, dominant at 160-218 and 743-854.

CDR1 and CDR2 (germline): ENHRY, SYGVKD. The CDR3 consists of 14 residues. Trimming removed 8 bases at V and 6 bases at J, with 18 bases between. Sequencing used immunoSEQ multiplex PCR; TCRdb keeps in-frame clones, though not all of them. The table shows 150,000 to 200,000 clones, with 92% occurring only once. This clone has a single count. Its target is unknown. The material was peripheral blood, obtained on day 0 of AZD1222 vaccination. This TCR was sampled from an adult in good health. The chain joins TRBV10-3 to TRBJ2-3; D might be TRBD1 (6 bases). The DNA of the CDR3 is TGTGCCATCGGAACGTTCAGGGGCGTCGATACGCAGTATTTT. This translates into CAIGTFRGVDTQYF.